The present TCR beta chain was sequenced within a study of stem cell transplantation in POMP-related autoinflammatory disease. With regard to this clone: As yet, its antigen is unknown.

Produced via immunoSEQ multiplex PCR; TCRdb's table is partial and in-frame only. This sample carries thousands of clones, around 86% of them seen once, and the ten largest clones take 2% to 3%. Germline V CDR1 and CDR2: SEHNR, FQNEAQ (reference sequence). V was shortened by 1 base and J by 4 bases, with 7 bases between the two germline ends. This CDR3 comprises 14 residues. General study results and limits: In PRAID patients, the number of distinct TRB V-J gene pairings was restricted.

The source material was Tregs from PBMCs, sampled after stem cell transplantation. The clonotype originates from a human patient with POMP-related autoinflammation and immune dysregulation (PRAID). A share of the T cells may be of graft donor origin. The genes are TRBV7-9 and TRBJ2-2; no firm D call. CDR3 region: CASSLGPTTGELFF. The CDR3 DNA reads as TGTGCCAGCAGCTTAGGGCCAACCACCGGGGAGCTGTTTTTT.